Listed below are T cell receptor beta chains from one sample, sequenced in a study of CD8 T cells in ankylosing spondylitis. TCRdb processed the 5' RACE reads anew with MiXCR; each CDR3 protein has one entry. Of about 130,000 distinct CDR3 sequences in the sample, 6% to 8.5% were seen once. Sequenced input: blood, either unsorted or a sorted T cell fraction (not recorded which). The source is a female donor with ankylosing spondylitis or in good health (not recorded which). The CDR3 runs from the conserved cysteine through the conserved F or W. The D gene is left open where the match is weak. For some rows the clone size is stated as once, few or many, or as a class when expanded; others skip it.

V	size	D	J	DNA	CDR3
TRBV6-5	many	TRBD1	TRBJ1-6	TGTGCCAGCAGTTACGGGACAGGGGATTCACCCCTCCACTTT	CASSYGTGDSPLHF
TRBV20-1	many	TRBD1	TRBJ2-1	TGCAGTGCTAGAGTCGGACAGGGATACAATGAGCAGTTCTTC	CSARVGQGYNEQFF
TRBV14	many	TRBD2	TRBJ2-1	TGTGCCAGCAGCCCACGGGGGACTAGCGGGTTATCTGAGCAGTTCTTC	CASSPRGTSGLSEQFF
TRBV10-3	many	-	TRBJ1-2	TGTGCCATCAGCGATGACAGTGGCTATGGCTACACCTTC	CAISDDSGYGYTF
TRBV5-1	many	-	TRBJ1-1	TGCGCCAGCGGCGAGGCGACAGGCTCCTTGAACACTGAAGCTTTCTTT	CASGEATGSLNTEAFF
TRBV7-2	few	-	TRBJ1-2	TGTGCCAGCAGCCAAGGGGCCAGCCGCTATGGCTACACCTTC	CASSQGASRYGYTF
TRBV5-1	many	-	TRBJ2-7	TGCGCCAGCAGCTCCTCCGGGCGGGGACCTTTCTACGAGCAGTACTTC	CASSSSGRGPFYEQYF
TRBV4-1	many	TRBD1	TRBJ2-7	TGCGCCAGCAGCGAATACAGGGGGCGGTCCTACGAGCAGTACTTC	CASSEYRGRSYEQYF
TRBV28	many	TRBD1	TRBJ1-1	TGTGCCAGCAGCCCAGGGGACAGGGAGGGAGCTTTCTTT	CASSPGDREGAFF
TRBV6-2/TRBV6-3	many	-	TRBJ2-7	TGTGCCAGCAAATCTGGGATATACGAGCAGTACTTC	CASKSGIYEQYF
TRBV6-2/TRBV6-3	-	-	TRBJ1-1	TGTGCCAGCAGTACCCCAGGTGAAGCTTTCTTT	CASSTPGEAFF
TRBV29-1	many	TRBD2	TRBJ2-2	TGCAGCGTTGATGCGGGGGGGAACACCGGGGAGCTGTTTTTT	CSVDAGGNTGELFF
TRBV30	many	-	TRBJ2-2	TGTGCCTGGAGGTTCGGGACCGGGGAGCTGTTTTTT	CAWRFGTGELFF
TRBV6-5	few	TRBD2	TRBJ2-3	TGTGCCAGCAGTTACAAAGCGGGGGGGCCGAATACGCAGTATTTT	CASSYKAGGPNTQYF
TRBV12-3/TRBV12-4	few	-	TRBJ2-1	TGTGCCAGCACTCCACTGGGGGGGCCCGGCAATGAGCAGTTCTTC	CASTPLGGPGNEQFF
TRBV5-1	many	TRBD1	TRBJ2-3	TGCGCCAGCAGCTTGGATGCAGGGGGCGTTCTTTGGACAGATACGCAGTATTTT	CASSLDAGGVLWTDTQYF
TRBV20-1	many	TRBD2	TRBJ2-2	TGCAGTGCTCCAAAGGGCGGGGGTGGCTACGGGGAGCTGTTTTTT	CSAPKGGGGYGELFF
TRBV6-2/TRBV6-3	many	-	TRBJ1-5	TGTGCCAGCAGACAGGGCCTCGGTCAGCCCCAGCATTTT	CASRQGLGQPQHF
TRBV5-1	many	-	TRBJ2-3	TGCGCCAGCAGCTTGGAAATCGGAGGGGCAGATACGCAGTATTTT	CASSLEIGGADTQYF
TRBV2	-	-	TRBJ2-5	TGTGCCAGCAGTGCCAGTAGACAAGAGACCCAGTACTTC	CASSASRQETQYF
TRBV29-1	many	-	TRBJ1-2	TGCAGCGTTGAACGTGGCAGGGGAATTGGCTACACCTTC	CSVERGRGIGYTF
TRBV20-1	many	-	TRBJ1-2	TGCAGTGCTAGCCTATCCGGGGCAAACTATGGCTACACCTTC	CSASLSGANYGYTF
TRBV7-2	few	TRBD1	TRBJ1-3	TGTGCCAGCAGCTTGGCCGGGACAGTCAACCCCATATATTTT	CASSLAGTVNPIYF
TRBV4-1	many	-	TRBJ2-3	TGCGCCAGCAGCCCGACGACAGGTGGGGGCACAGATACGCAGTATTTT	CASSPTTGGGTDTQYF
TRBV7-3	many	-	TRBJ1-1	TGTGCCAGCAGCTTAACTTTCGACGGTTTAGCTGAAGCTTTCTTT	CASSLTFDGLAEAFF
TRBV20-1	many	TRBD2	TRBJ2-7	TGCAGTGCTCATCACCTAGCGGGGTCCAACTCCTACGAGCAGTACTTC	CSAHHLAGSNSYEQYF
TRBV12-3/TRBV12-4	many	-	TRBJ1-1	TGTGCCAGCAGTTTAGTGGGGGGTCAGAGTGAAGCTTTCTTT	CASSLVGGQSEAFF
TRBV29-1	many	TRBD1	TRBJ1-3	TGCAGCGTTGAAAGTGTCAGGGGGCCTGGAAACACCATATATTTT	CSVESVRGPGNTIYF
TRBV11-2	many	-	TRBJ1-2	TGTGCCAGCAGCCCAACCCAGGGCTATGGCTACACCTTC	CASSPTQGYGYTF
TRBV20-1	many	-	TRBJ1-2	TGCAGTGCTAGAGACACCGGGGGTGGCTACACCTTC	CSARDTGGGYTF
TRBV12-3/TRBV12-4	many	TRBD2	TRBJ2-5	TGTGCCAGCAGTTTGGGAGGGACAGAGACCCAGTACTTC	CASSLGGTETQYF
TRBV19	-	-	TRBJ1-2	TGTGCCAGTACACCAGGGAACTATGGCTACACCTTC	CASTPGNYGYTF
TRBV5-1	many	TRBD1	TRBJ2-7	TGCGCCAGCAGCGCCCACAGGGGGATGGGCGCCTACGAGCAGTACTTC	CASSAHRGMGAYEQYF
TRBV6-2/TRBV6-3	many	-	TRBJ1-3	TGTGCCAGCGGATCCACGGCCCAGGGAGGCACCATATATTTT	CASGSTAQGGTIYF
TRBV20-1	many	-	TRBJ2-3	TGCAGTGCTAGGACCCAGGGGCGCACAGATACGCAGTATTTT	CSARTQGRTDTQYF
TRBV5-1	many	TRBD2	TRBJ2-3	TGCGCCAGCAGCTTGGATATGGCTAGCGGGGCCACAGATACGCAGTATTTT	CASSLDMASGATDTQYF
TRBV2	many	-	TRBJ2-3	TGTGCCAGCAGTGAGGACCGGGACACAGATACGCAGTATTTT	CASSEDRDTDTQYF
TRBV12-3/TRBV12-4	many	-	TRBJ1-3	TGTGCCAGCAGTTCCAGAAGCTCTGGAAACACCATATATTTT	CASSSRSSGNTIYF
TRBV28	many	-	TRBJ2-7	TGTGCCTGCTTGGGGTCTCGCCAGCGGGCGAGCGAGCAGTACTTC	CACLGSRQRASEQYF
TRBV4-1	many	-	TRBJ2-3	TGCGCCAGCAGCCACAGCGGCGGCCCGGGAACAGATACGCAGTATTTT	CASSHSGGPGTDTQYF
TRBV20-1	many	TRBD2	TRBJ2-2	TGCAGTGCCACTAAGACTAGCGGCACCGGGGAGCTGTTTTTT	CSATKTSGTGELFF
TRBV29-1	many	-	TRBJ1-2	TGCAGCGTTTTCAGGAATGGCTACACCTTC	CSVFRNGYTF
TRBV30	few	-	TRBJ1-1	TGTGCCTGGCAAACTAAGGGGAACACTGAAGCTTTCTTT	CAWQTKGNTEAFF
TRBV6-4	many	-	TRBJ2-3	TGTGCCAGCAGTGACTCAGGGGGACCGCCAGATACGCAGTATTTT	CASSDSGGPPDTQYF
TRBV12-3/TRBV12-4	many	TRBD1	TRBJ2-3	TGTGCCAGCAGCGCGGGACAGGGATACGATACGCAGTATTTT	CASSAGQGYDTQYF
TRBV5-1	many	-	TRBJ1-2	TGCGCCAGCAGCTTGGCAGGGATCTATGGCTACACCTTC	CASSLAGIYGYTF
TRBV7-8	many	-	TRBJ1-2	TGTGCCAGCAGCTTAAGAGAAGCTAACTATGGCTACACCTTC	CASSLREANYGYTF
TRBV5-1	many	-	TRBJ2-7	TGCGCCAGCAGCTCACAGGGTTTGAACGAGCAGTACTTC	CASSSQGLNEQYF
TRBV18	many	-	TRBJ2-4	TGTGCCAGCTCAGCGACGGACGAGGGGGACATTCAGTACTTC	CASSATDEGDIQYF
TRBV18	many	TRBD1	TRBJ1-1	TGTGCCAGCTCTGCAGGGGGAAAGAACACTGAAGCTTTCTTT	CASSAGGKNTEAFF
TRBV7-2	-	-	TRBJ2-7	TGCGTCAGCAGCTTAGCATTGGGGGAGCAGTACTTC	CVSSLALGEQYF
TRBV7-9	few	-	TRBJ2-3	TGTGCCAGCAGCCCCCCTTTGGGGCACGGCGAGGATACGCAGTATTTT	CASSPPLGHGEDTQYF
TRBV28	many	TRBD2	TRBJ2-5	TGTGCCAGCAGTTGGAGGGGCGGGGGGCTTCAAGAGACCCAGTACTTC	CASSWRGGGLQETQYF
TRBV7-9	many	-	TRBJ2-2	TGTGCCAGCAGCTTAATGACGCGGGATACCGGGGAGCTGTTTTTT	CASSLMTRDTGELFF
TRBV2	many	-	TRBJ2-3	TGTGCCAGCAGGAGGACCGCCGGCACAGATACGCAGTATTTT	CASRRTAGTDTQYF